Sequencing of this T cell receptor (beta chain) was carried out in a study of shared clonotypes between healthy human individuals (dated by TCRdb to the early 2020s). Notes on the research overall: The cohort comprised two women and a few men aged 18 to 49 years. For each donor, three plates each were used for CD4 naive and CD4 memory, two plates were used for CD8 naive, and one plate was used for CD8 memory. Between about 0.85 and 8.9 billion PBMCs per donor were obtained by leukapheresis. To increase sequencing depth and limit assay-specific biases, different laboratories used diverse techniques to prepare libraries and sequence TCR repertoires. To estimate repertoire size and how much clonotypes are shared between individuals, the study performed deep sequencing of blood TCR repertoires from a handful of healthy adults.

CD8 naive samples consisted of CD45RO-negative cells that were positively selected for CCR7, yielding a CD45RA+CCR7+ population without TemRA cells. The donors were healthy, HIV-negative adults with no recently reported acute infections or vaccinations. Every donor was a Caucasian adult residing in Nashville, Tennessee, USA. Blood was obtained by leukapheresis, after which PBMCs were separated by Ficoll-Histopaque density gradient centrifugation and cryopreserved in liquid nitrogen vapor phase. Purity and quantity of every magnetically sorted T cell population were checked by analytical flow cytometry. From each sorted fraction, genomic DNA was isolated and quantified by UV absorbance on a Nanodrop 2000c. Taken from cysteine to phenylalanine, the CDR3 has 13 residues. Only CDR3 DNA remains: 39 bases, in frame from the first base. The V end loses 2 bases and the J end loses 3 bases, and a stretch of 10 bases separates them. From the germline V gene (reference sequence), CDR1 is GTSNPN and CDR2 is SVGIG.

Using the deep immunoSEQ assay, multiplex PCR amplified TCR CDR3 regions from genomic DNA. Genomic DNA extracted from each cell subset was distributed evenly over all wells of several immunoSEQ 96-well plates, and each plate served as one replicate. For sorted subsets, about 200 ng genomic DNA, equal to about 30,000 T cell genomes, was loaded into each replicate PCR. Purified libraries were quantified with a Qubit 3.0 fluorometer, sized on a Bioanalyzer 2100, and re-quantified with the KAPA Library Quantification kit. A separate single-read 150-cycle Illumina NextSeq 550 flow cell was used to sequence each immunoSEQ 96-well plate. The paper's processing steps were these. Because only junctional sequences without quality scores were contained in the immunoSEQ output, filtering matching that applied to full-length reads could not be performed. To assign V/J genes and CDR3, sequences were annotated using PyIR, a Python wrapper for IgBLAST v1.9, with IMGT germline references. Reads were filtered out if the reads had weak V/J assignments (E-value above 1e-6), no CDR3, stop codons, out-of-frame junctions, or ambiguous translated residues. V3J clonotypes were defined as sequences sharing an identical inferred V gene, J gene, and CDR3 amino acid sequence. Percentage overlap between repertoires was computed as shared unique clonotypes divided by the size of the smaller repertoire. Richness of each repertoire was evaluated using RTK rarefaction, the Chao1 estimator, and Recon v2.1 estimates of unobserved clonotypes. Generation probabilities for all TCRbeta clonotypes obtained by the gDNA method from a handful of donors were computed using OLGA. TCRdb mirrors the immuneACCESS table, restricted to in-frame sequences. Some clones are absent from its copies; in checked studies, under half trace to an unresolved V gene, and the reason for the others is unknown. The D gene and trimming were derived from the DNA, and the V and J assignments and clone size from that table. Counted in this sample were approximately 650,000 clones; about 95% of them appeared once. The leading ten clones occupy over 0.09% of the sample.

Notes on this clone: Its antigen is not yet known. No clone much larger than this one lies a single base away; base qualities are absent.

Overall study results and their limits: Based on pairwise subsampling, the degree of clonotype sharing among donors was expected to be affected by sequencing depth. Sampling was restricted to blood, and TCR repertoires in tissue are likely to differ from TCR repertoires in blood. Sharing across a handful of donors was observed for approximately 5% of naive CD4, 3.5% of naive CD8, 2% to 2.5% of memory CD4, and roughly 0.43% of memory CD8 clonotypes. Compared with non-shared clonotypes, clonotypes shared by all four sorted-subset donors had higher generation probabilities. Even with the large sequencing depth, rarefaction of the sorted-subset datasets indicated that sequencing was incomplete. The small number of donors limited the genetic and exposure-history diversity represented. Larger estimated clonotype richness was generally found for naive subsets than for memory subsets.

This TCR derives from a woman younger than 45 in good health. The rearrangement joined TRBV30 to TRBJ2-5; 5 matching bases give a weak D call of TRBD1. The specimen sequenced was naive CD8+ T cells sorted from blood. What this sample's cell subset or site label stands for: CD45RA+CCR7+. The nucleotide sequence reads as follows: TGTGCCTGGAGTCAGGGATCCGAAGAGACCCAGTACTTC. Its amino acids are CAWSQGSEETQYF.